This T cell receptor beta chain was captured by sequencing in a study of blood T cell repertoires in COVID-19. Only in-frame clones appear in the TCRdb table, and some are missing; sequencing was by immunoSEQ multiplex PCR. The table shows 110,000 to 150,000 clones, with 70% to 85% occurring only once. CDR3 length equals 14 residues. Germline CDR1 reads SNHLY; CDR2 reads FYNNEI. The junction had 8 bases not matched to a gene; V was cut back by 5 bases and J by 6 bases. Sequencing was done on a sample of peripheral blood. The rearrangement uses TRBV2 and TRBJ2-3, with 7 bases fitting TRBD1. The receptor's source is a man in his sixties with active or convalescent COVID-19. The CDR3 sequence: CASSPGTATDTQYF. In DNA form, the CDR3 reads TGTGCCAGCAGTCCCGGGACAGCCACCGATACGCAGTATTTT.